This T cell receptor beta chain was obtained from a study of cytomegalovirus exposure and HLA in healthy donors. Study findings and constraints: For TCR beta chains, V- and J-gene trimming was later linked to a missense DCLRE1C variant.

60 Vbeta and 13 Jbeta primers were used in PCR. The table came from immunoSEQ multiplex PCR; TCRdb's copy has only in-frame clones and leaves some out. The sample includes 150,000 to 200,000 clones, roughly 88% of them seen just once. A word on this clone: Its antigen remains unknown.

Germline-derived CDR1 and CDR2 are MGHRA and YSYEKL. Trimming pared 0 bases from V and 7 bases from J, leaving 15 bases between. CDR3 length: 15 residues. Despite likely unrecorded immune exposures, the donors were nominally healthy at the time of sampling. This TCR was sampled from a man aged 45-60 years in good health and CMV-seropositive. Sequenced material: PBMCs. This chain uses TRBV4-1 with TRBJ1-2, with D maybe TRBD1 (6 bases). CDR3 in amino acids: CASSQESGTSAGYTF. As DNA, the CDR3 is TGCGCCAGCAGCCAAGAATCCGGGACATCGGCTGGCTACACCTTC.